The 27 T cell receptor beta chains presented below share a single source sample, sequenced in a study of T cells in localized non-small cell lung cancer. Produced via immunoSEQ multiplex PCR; TCRdb's table is partial and in-frame only. The sample records some 13,000 clones, about 86% being singletons. The sample consisted of peripheral blood, taken before any cancer treatment. Receptor source: a male donor at least 60 years old with stage III lung adenocarcinoma.

V usage is TRBV6-5 and J usage is TRBJ2-1; TRBD1 is a possible D gene (5 bases). Looked up from germline, CDR1 is MNHEY and CDR2 is SVGAGI. Trimming shortened V by 4 bases and J by 8 bases, and 12 bases separated the two germline ends. This CDR3 is 13 amino acids long. As DNA, the CDR3 is TGTGCCAGCAGTTTAGGCAGGGTCGATGAGCAGTTCTTC. Translated, it gives CASSLGRVDEQFF.

This clone is categorized as medium-sized (0.01 to 0.1%). This CDR3 reads CASSRSTEAFF. The CDR3 DNA reads TGTGCCAGCAGTCGGAGCACTGAAGCTTTCTTT. V is TRBV2 and J is TRBJ1-1; D gene ambiguous. V lost 5 bases to trimming and J lost 4 bases, with 5 bases between them. The CDR3 runs to 11 residues. Germline CDR1 reads SNHLY; CDR2 reads FYNNEI.

J is TRBJ1-4 and V is TRBV5-4; the match to TRBD1 covers 8 bases. J gave up 0 bases and V 5 bases, and 6 bases lay outside the gene matches. Per the germline V gene, CDR1 is SGHNT and CDR2 is YYREEE (reference sequence). The CDR3 covers 16 residues. This CDR3 reads CASSPGQGATNEKLFF. CDR3 coding DNA: TGTGCCAGCAGTCCCGGACAGGGAGCAACTAATGAAAAACTGTTTTTT.

This chain links TRBV19 with TRBJ1-3; D perhaps matches TRBD1 (6 bases). With 3 bases removed from V and 1 base from J, the gap between germline ends came to 10 bases. The CDR3 totals 15 residues. Germline V gene data show CDR1 as LNHDA and CDR2 as SQIVND (reference sequence). For the CDR3, the DNA is TGTGCCAGTAGTATGGGCAGGGGTTCTGGAAACACCATATATTTT. As protein: CASSMGRGSGNTIYF.

The sample holds one count of this clone. This chain joins TRBV4-1 and TRBJ1-1; perhaps TRBD1 as D (5 bases). V lost 0 bases to trimming and J lost 5 bases, with 13 bases between them. In germline, CDR1 is MGHRA, CDR2 YSYEKL. The CDR3 covers 15 residues. CDR3 amino acids: CASSQEGVYGTEAFF. The CDR3 bases are TGCGCCAGCAGCCAAGAAGGGGTTTATGGGACTGAAGCTTTCTTT.

The chain uses TRBV2 and TRBJ2-7, with TRBD1 identical over 7 bases. The ends lost 8 bases at V and 3 bases at J; junction bases unmatched: 7. The CDR3 is 13 amino acids. Germline-derived CDR1 and CDR2 are SNHLY and FYNNEI. CDR3 DNA sequence: TGTGCCAGCCACCGGGACAGCATCTACGAGCAGTACTTC. Residues: CASHRDSIYEQYF.

The rearrangement uses TRBV28 and TRBJ2-5, with D maybe TRBD1 (5 bases). The germline gives CDR1 MDHEN, CDR2 SYDVKM. The V and J ends lost 3 bases and 11 bases respectively, with 16 bases between them. The CDR3 length is 13 residues. As DNA, the CDR3 is TGTGCCAGCAGTTTCCCGGCGACAGAAGAGCAGTACTTC. Its protein is CASSFPATEEQYF.

V usage is TRBV6-1 and J usage is TRBJ2-1; the D is unclear. The CDR3 has 11 amino acids. The V end lost 8 bases, the J end lost 9 bases, and 11 bases lay between the germline ends. Germline V gene data show CDR1 as MNHNS and CDR2 as SASEGT. The chain's CDR3 is CASVIGIEQFF. The CDR3 DNA reads as TGTGCCAGCGTAATCGGTATTGAGCAGTTCTTC.

The gene calls are TRBV14 and TRBJ1-3; D remains ambiguous. The ends were cut back, 0 bases at V and 0 bases at J, with 12 bases in the middle. The CDR3 has 17 amino acids. The germline V gene encodes CDR1 SGHDN and CDR2 FVKESK. As DNA, the CDR3 is TGTGCCAGCAGCCAAGAAAGACATCTAAACTCTGGAAACACCATATATTTT. It codes for CASSQERHLNSGNTIYF.

The chain recombines TRBV20-1 with TRBJ1-1; D gene unclear. The CDR3 totals 11 residues. Germline CDR1 reads DFQATT; CDR2 reads SNEGSKA (reference sequence). V was clipped by 5 bases and J by 7 bases, with 11 bases between them. The CDR3 region has the DNA TGCAGTGCTTTCGACGGCTTTGAAGCTTTCTTT. Amino acids: CSAFDGFEAFF.

The chain uses TRBV18 and TRBJ1-6, with TRBD1 matching over 9 bases. Per germline, CDR1 KGHSH and CDR2 LQKENI. The CDR3 is made up of 15 amino acids. Trimming at V came to 7 bases and at J to 7 bases, leaving 8 bases not matched to a gene. CDR3 nucleotides: TGTGCCAGCTGGCTAGGGACAGGGAAAAATTCACCCCTCCACTTT. Translating gives CASWLGTGKNSPLHF.

This clone is medium-sized in the sample. The V gene is TRBV19, the J gene TRBJ2-3; 11 bases map to TRBD2. Germline loops: CDR1 LNHDA, CDR2 SQIVND (reference sequence). J gave up 4 bases and V 4 bases, and 4 bases lay outside the gene matches. The CDR3 covers 15 residues. The CDR3 sequence is CASSTTSGISDTQYF. CDR3 DNA: TGTGCCAGTAGTACGACTAGCGGGATCTCAGATACGCAGTATTTT.

V and J are TRBV30 and TRBJ1-5; unclear D gene. The germline V gene has CDR1 GTSNPN and CDR2 SVGIG (reference sequence). V dropped 1 base and J dropped 2 bases, with 9 bases sitting between them. The CDR3 is 14 amino acids. The CDR3 DNA reads TGTGCCTGGAGTGGAACGGGAGGCAATCAGCCCCAGCATTTT. It specifies CAWSGTGGNQPQHF.

CDR3 amino acids: CASSADRGLGGNQPQHF. The CDR3 coding sequence is TGTGCCAGCAGTGCCGACAGGGGCCTGGGGGGCAATCAGCCCCAGCATTTT. V is TRBV7-2 and J is TRBJ1-5; 8 bases are a match to TRBD1. The ends lost 6 bases at V and 2 bases at J; junction bases unmatched: 12. Germline CDR1 and CDR2: SGHTA and FQGNSA. The CDR3 is 17 amino acids.

The chain joins TRBV12-5 to TRBJ1-4, with D uncertain. The CDR3 sequence is 18 residues long. The germline gives CDR1 LGHNT, CDR2 FRNRAP. The ends were cut back, 0 bases at V and 2 bases at J, with 16 bases in the middle. The CDR3 DNA sequence: TGTGCTAGTGGTTTGGTACTGCCTCGGGATTTGACTAATGAAAAACTGTTTTTT. Amino acid sequence: CASGLVLPRDLTNEKLFF.

The chain has TRBV29-1 and TRBJ1-1; TRBD1 might be the D (6 bases). V gave up 2 bases and J gave up 0 bases, with 10 bases separating them. Germline CDR1 reads SQVTM; CDR2 reads ANQGSEA. The CDR3 consists of 14 residues. CDR3: CSVERGGVNTEAFF. The CDR3 nucleotides are TGCAGCGTTGAAAGGGGGGGGGTGAACACTGAAGCTTTCTTT.

The V gene is TRBV6-1, the J gene TRBJ1-1; D not resolved. Between the trimmed V and J ends, which lost 2 bases and 3 bases, there was a span of 16 bases. The germline gives CDR1 MNHNS, CDR2 SASEGT. CDR3 length: 16 residues. In DNA form, the CDR3 reads TGTGCCAGCAGTGAATCTACCCGGAGGGATTACACTGAAGCTTTCTTT. Encoded protein: CASSESTRRDYTEAFF.

The CDR3 bases are TGTGCCAGCTCTCACGACACGAACACTGAAGCTTTCTTT. Protein product: CASSHDTNTEAFF. The rearrangement links TRBV18 to TRBJ1-1; D is undetermined. The CDR3 length is 13 residues. Germline V gene lookup returns CDR1 KGHSH and CDR2 LQKENI. The V end lost 6 bases, the J end lost 1 base, and 9 bases lay between the germline ends.

The rearrangement links TRBV30 to TRBJ2-2, with 12 bases aligning to TRBD2. V shed 1 base, J shed 6 bases, and the junction held 3 bases outside the gene matches. This CDR3 is 15 amino acids long. Germline-derived CDR1 and CDR2 are GTSNPN and SVGIG (reference sequence). The CDR3 loop is CAWSAGTSGPGELFF. Written as DNA, the CDR3 is TGTGCCTGGAGTGCCGGGACTAGCGGGCCCGGGGAGCTGTTTTTT. The variable domain in full, with the rest retrieved from reference TRBV30 and TRBJ2-2, is SQTIHQWPATLVQPVGSPLSLECTVEGTSNPNLYWYRQAAGRGLQLLFYSVGIGQISSEVPQNLSASRPQDRQFILSSKKLLLSDSGFYLCAWSAGTSGPGELFFGEGSRLTVL.

The gene calls are TRBV5-4 and TRBJ2-5; TRBD1 is a possible D gene (6 bases). Trimming cost V 3 bases and J 1 base, with 7 bases left between them. The CDR3 is 13 residues long. Germline CDR1 and CDR2: SGHNT and YYREEE (reference sequence). CDR3 residues: CASSWDTQETQYF. The CDR3 coding sequence is TGTGCCAGCAGCTGGGACACCCAAGAGACCCAGTACTTC.

This clone was seen only once. The chain recombines TRBV7-9 with TRBJ2-7; a possible D gene is TRBD1 (5 bases). The CDR3 is 14 amino acids. The V gene's germline CDR1 is SEHNR and CDR2 FQNEAQ (reference sequence). Trimming left V 5 bases short and J 7 bases short, with 18 bases between. The CDR3 DNA reads TGTGCCAGCAGCGCCTTAGGGGTTTCGGGTGAGCAGTACTTC. Translated: CASSALGVSGEQYF.

The chain has TRBV6-1 and TRBJ1-5; D gene uncertain. This CDR3 comprises 14 residues. Trimming left V 2 bases short and J 4 bases short, with 9 bases between. From germline, CDR1 is MNHNS and CDR2 SASEGT. The CDR3 nucleotides are TGTGCCAGCAGTGAACAGGTGAGGAATCAGCCCCAGCATTTT. It codes for CASSEQVRNQPQHF.

In regard to this clone: Different DNA sequences within this sample yield the same CDR3. The J gene is TRBJ1-5, the V gene TRBV10-2, with a possible D match to TRBD1 (5 bases). In germline, CDR1 is WSHSY, CDR2 SAAADI. The CDR3 contains 14 residues. V lost 2 bases and J lost 7, with 12 bases in between. The CDR3 bases are TGCGCCAGCAGTGAGAAGAGGGGACGCCAGCCCCAGCATTTT. It translates to CASSEKRGRQPQHF.

V is TRBV5-6 and J is TRBJ1-2, with TRBD1 matching over 8 bases. V lost 1 base, J lost 2 bases, and 1 base stayed unmatched. The CDR3 covers 14 residues. Germline loops: CDR1 SGHDT, CDR2 YYEEEE. The CDR3 loop is CASSLYRGNYGYTF. The CDR3 nucleotides are TGTGCCAGCAGCTTGTACAGGGGGAACTATGGCTACACCTTC.

J is TRBJ1-6 and V is TRBV2; D is perhaps TRBD1 (5 bases). Germline values: CDR1 SNHLY, CDR2 FYNNEI. The ends were cut back, 7 bases at V and 10 bases at J, with 14 bases in the middle. This CDR3 has 13 residues. In nucleotides, the CDR3 is TGTGCCAGCAACCATGACAGTGCGTCACCCCTCCACTTT. Encoded protein: CASNHDSASPLHF.

The genes are TRBV5-1 and TRBJ1-2, with no clear D. This CDR3 comprises 15 residues. From germline, CDR1 is SGHRS and CDR2 YFSETQ. V lost 0 bases, J lost 0 bases, and 9 bases lay in between. The CDR3 here is CASSLVPGPNYGYTF. CDR3 nucleotide sequence: TGCGCCAGCAGCTTGGTGCCAGGTCCTAACTATGGCTACACCTTC.

The J gene is TRBJ2-5, the V gene TRBV9; 7 bases align to TRBD2. The CDR3 loop spans 14 amino acids. Losses at the gene ends were 0 bases for V and 5 bases for J; bases not matched to a gene: 4. Germline CDR1 and CDR2: SGDLS and YYNGEE. CDR3 sequence: CASSVGGGRETQYF. The CDR3, as DNA: TGTGCCAGCAGCGTAGGCGGGGGTAGGGAGACCCAGTACTTC.